These 4 T cell receptor beta chains originate from one sample sequenced in a study of T cells in Graves' hyperthyroidism and ophthalmopathy. RNA transcripts served as the template for amplifying TCR beta CDR3 regions. Using the HTBI primer set, a first-round RT-PCR was run on the TCR CDR3. From the multiplex PCR reads, TCRdb called clonotypes with MiXCR, one entry per CDR3 protein. The sample holds hundreds of thousands of distinct CDR3 sequences, around 46% seen once. The source material was peripheral blood or thyroid tissue (not recorded which). The origin of the receptors is a woman aged 18-35 years with Graves' hyperthyroidism.

The chain has TRBV11-2 and TRBJ2-7; a possible D gene is TRBD1 (6 bases). Germline lookup yields CDR1 SGHAT and CDR2 FQNNGV. This CDR3 comprises 15 residues. The germline V and J ends were trimmed by 3 bases and 1 base, with 13 bases remaining between them. This CDR3 is CASSFVDSPSYEQYF. In DNA, the CDR3 is TGTGCCAGCAGCTTCGTGGACAGCCCATCCTACGAGCAGTACTTC.

V and J are TRBV7-2 and TRBJ2-7, with D perhaps matching TRBD2 (5 bases). V lost 5 bases and J 1 base, leaving 12 bases between the germline ends. Germline values: CDR1 SGHTA, CDR2 FQGNSA. The CDR3 covers 14 residues. This CDR3 reads CASSLGLKSYEQYF. The DNA of the CDR3 is TGTGCCAGCAGCCTAGGACTGAAATCCTACGAGCAGTACTTC.

V and J are TRBV15 and TRBJ2-7; 13 bases fit TRBD2. CDR3 length equals 15 residues. Germline values: CDR1 LNHNV, CDR2 YYDKDF (reference sequence). V was clipped by 4 bases and J by 7 bases; unmatched bases: 7. This chain's CDR3 is CATSKRLAGGDEQYF. CDR3 in DNA: TGTGCCACCAGCAAGAGACTAGCGGGGGGTGATGAGCAGTACTTC.

The gene calls are TRBV20-1 and TRBJ2-5; maybe TRBD2 (7 bases). Germline CDR1 is DFQATT and CDR2 is SNEGSKA (reference sequence). V gave up 3 bases and J gave up 4 bases, with 18 bases separating them. The CDR3 extends over 15 amino acids. The CDR3 region has the DNA TGCAGTGCTAGTGGCGGCCTCGGGGGGCTAGAGACCCAGTACTTC. This sequence encodes CSASGGLGGLETQYF.